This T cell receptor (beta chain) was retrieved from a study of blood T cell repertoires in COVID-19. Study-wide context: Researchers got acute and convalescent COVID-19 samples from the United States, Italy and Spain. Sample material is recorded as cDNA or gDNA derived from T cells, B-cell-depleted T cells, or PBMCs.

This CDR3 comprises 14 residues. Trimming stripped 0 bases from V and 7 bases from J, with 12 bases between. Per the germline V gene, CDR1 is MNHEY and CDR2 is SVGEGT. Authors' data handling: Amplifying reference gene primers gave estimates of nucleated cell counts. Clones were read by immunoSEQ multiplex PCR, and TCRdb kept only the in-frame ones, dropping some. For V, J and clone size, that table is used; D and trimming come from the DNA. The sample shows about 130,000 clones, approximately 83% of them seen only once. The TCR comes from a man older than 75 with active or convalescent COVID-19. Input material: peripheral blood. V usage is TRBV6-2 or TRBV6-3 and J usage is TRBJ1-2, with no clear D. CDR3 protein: CASSYSARGGGYTF. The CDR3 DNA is TGTGCCAGCAGTTACTCGGCGCGGGGAGGTGGCTACACCTTC.